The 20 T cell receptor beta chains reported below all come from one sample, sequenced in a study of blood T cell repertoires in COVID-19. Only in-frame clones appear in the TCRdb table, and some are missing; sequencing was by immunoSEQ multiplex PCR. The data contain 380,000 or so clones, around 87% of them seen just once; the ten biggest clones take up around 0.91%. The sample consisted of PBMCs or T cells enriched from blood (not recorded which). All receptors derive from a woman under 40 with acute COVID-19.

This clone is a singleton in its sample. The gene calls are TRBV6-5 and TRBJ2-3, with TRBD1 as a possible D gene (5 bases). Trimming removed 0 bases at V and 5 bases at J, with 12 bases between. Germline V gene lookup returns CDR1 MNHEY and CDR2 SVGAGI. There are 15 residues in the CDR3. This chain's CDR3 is CASSYSQGWEDTQYF. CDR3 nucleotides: TGTGCCAGCAGTTACTCGCAGGGCTGGGAAGATACGCAGTATTTT.

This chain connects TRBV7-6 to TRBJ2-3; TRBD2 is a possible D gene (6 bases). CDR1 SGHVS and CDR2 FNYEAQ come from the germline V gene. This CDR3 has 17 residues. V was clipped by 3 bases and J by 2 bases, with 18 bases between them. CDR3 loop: CASSLWPAGKNTDTQYF. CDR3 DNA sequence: TGTGCCAGCAGCTTGTGGCCGGCGGGGAAAAACACAGATACGCAGTATTTT.

DNA for the CDR3: TGTGCCACCAGTGGCCGGGATATGGCGGGGGCCCGCACAGATACGCAGTATTTT. It is translated as CATSGRDMAGARTDTQYF. This chain joins TRBV24-1 and TRBJ2-3; maybe TRBD2 (7 bases). Trimming removed 5 bases at V and 1 base at J, with 21 bases between. There are 18 residues in the CDR3. Germline-derived CDR1 and CDR2 are KGHDR and SFDVKD.

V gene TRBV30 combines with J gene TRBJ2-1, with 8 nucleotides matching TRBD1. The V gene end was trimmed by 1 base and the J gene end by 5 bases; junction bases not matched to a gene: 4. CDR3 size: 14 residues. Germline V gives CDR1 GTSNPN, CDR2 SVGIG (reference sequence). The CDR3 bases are TGTGCCTGGAGTGCCGACAGGGGACACAATGAGCAGTTCTTC. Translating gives CAWSADRGHNEQFF. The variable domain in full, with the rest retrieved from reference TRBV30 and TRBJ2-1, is SQTIHQWPATLVQPVGSPLSLECTVEGTSNPNLYWYRQAAGRGLQLLFYSVGIGQISSEVPQNLSASRPQDRQFILSSKKLLLSDSGFYLCAWSADRGHNEQFFGPGTRLTVL.

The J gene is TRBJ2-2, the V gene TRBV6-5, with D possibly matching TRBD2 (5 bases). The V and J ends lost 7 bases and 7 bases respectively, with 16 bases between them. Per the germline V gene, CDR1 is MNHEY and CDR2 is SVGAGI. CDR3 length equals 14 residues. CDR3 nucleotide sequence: TGTGCCAGCACCAATACTCTAGCAAGCGGGGAGCTGTTTTTT. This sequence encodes CASTNTLASGELFF.

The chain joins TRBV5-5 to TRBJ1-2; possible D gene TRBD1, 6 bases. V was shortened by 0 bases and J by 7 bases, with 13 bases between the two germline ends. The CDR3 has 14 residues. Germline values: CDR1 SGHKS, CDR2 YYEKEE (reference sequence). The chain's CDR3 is CASSLGARGPGYTF. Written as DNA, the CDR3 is TGTGCCAGCAGCTTGGGGGCCAGGGGCCCTGGCTACACCTTC.

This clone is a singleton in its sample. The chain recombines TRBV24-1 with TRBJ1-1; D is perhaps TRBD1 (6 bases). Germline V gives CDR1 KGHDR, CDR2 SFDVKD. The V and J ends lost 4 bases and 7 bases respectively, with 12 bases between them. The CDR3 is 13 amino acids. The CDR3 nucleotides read TGTGCCACCAGTGACCCACAGGGTGGTGAAGCTTTCTTT. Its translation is CATSDPQGGEAFF.

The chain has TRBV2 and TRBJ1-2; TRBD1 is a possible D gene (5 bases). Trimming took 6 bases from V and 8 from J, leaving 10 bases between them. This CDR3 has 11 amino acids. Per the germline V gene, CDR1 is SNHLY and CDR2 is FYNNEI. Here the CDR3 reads CASRRGGGYTF. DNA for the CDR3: TGTGCCAGCAGGAGGGGAGGAGGCTACACCTTC.

The CDR3 region is CASSSDRGGSPLHF. CDR3 sequence (DNA): TGCGCCAGCAGCTCGGACAGGGGAGGCTCACCCCTCCACTTT. The chain has TRBV4-1 and TRBJ1-6, with 9 bases that match TRBD1. The length of the CDR3 is 14 residues. The V segment lost 5 bases and the J segment 10 bases; nucleotides outside the gene matches: 6. The germline V gene encodes CDR1 MGHRA and CDR2 YSYEKL.

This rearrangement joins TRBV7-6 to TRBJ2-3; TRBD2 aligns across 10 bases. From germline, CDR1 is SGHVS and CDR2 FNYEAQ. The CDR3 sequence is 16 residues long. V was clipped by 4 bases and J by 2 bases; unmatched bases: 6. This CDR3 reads CASSWTLAGATDTQYF. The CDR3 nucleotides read TGTGCCAGCAGCTGGACCCTAGCGGGGGCCACAGATACGCAGTATTTT.

The CDR3 DNA reads TGTGCCAGCAGTCAGTACGATATTTTTGGCTACACCTTC. The encoded protein is CASSQYDIFGYTF. This chain links TRBV12-3 or TRBV12-4 with TRBJ1-2, with D uncertain. Trimming cost V 5 bases and J 7 bases, with 14 bases left between them. The CDR3 spans 13 residues.

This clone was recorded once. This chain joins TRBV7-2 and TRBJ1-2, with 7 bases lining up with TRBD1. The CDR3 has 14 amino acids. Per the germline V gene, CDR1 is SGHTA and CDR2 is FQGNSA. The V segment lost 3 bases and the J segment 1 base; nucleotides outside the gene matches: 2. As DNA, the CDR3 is TGTGCCAGCAGCTTCCCAGGGGGTAACTATGGCTACACCTTC. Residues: CASSFPGGNYGYTF. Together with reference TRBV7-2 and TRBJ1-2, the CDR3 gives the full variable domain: GAGVSQSPSNKVTEKGKDVELRCDPISGHTALYWYRQSLGQGLEFLIYFQGNSAPDKSGLPSDRFSAERTGGSVSTLTIQRTQQEDSAVYLCASSFPGGNYGYTFGSGTRLTVV.

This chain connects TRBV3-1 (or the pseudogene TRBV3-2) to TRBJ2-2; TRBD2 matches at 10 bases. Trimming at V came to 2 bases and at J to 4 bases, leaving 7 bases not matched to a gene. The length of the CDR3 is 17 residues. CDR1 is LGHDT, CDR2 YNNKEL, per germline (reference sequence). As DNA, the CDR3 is TGTGCCAGCAGCCAACCCCTCGAGCGGGGGGGCACCGGGGAGCTGTTTTTT. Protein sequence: CASSQPLERGGTGELFF.

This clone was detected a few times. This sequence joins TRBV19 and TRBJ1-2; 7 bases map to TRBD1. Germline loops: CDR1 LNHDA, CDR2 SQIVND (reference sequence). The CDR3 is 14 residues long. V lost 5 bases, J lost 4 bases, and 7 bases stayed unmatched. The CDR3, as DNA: TGTGCCAGTAGTTACGCAGGGGGAGGCTATGGCTACACCTTC. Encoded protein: CASSYAGGGYGYTF.

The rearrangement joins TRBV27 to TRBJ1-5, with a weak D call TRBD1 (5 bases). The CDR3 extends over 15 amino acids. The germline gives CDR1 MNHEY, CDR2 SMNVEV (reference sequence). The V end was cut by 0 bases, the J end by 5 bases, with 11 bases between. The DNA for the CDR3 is TGTGCCAGCAGTTTATCGATAAAAGGGGATCAGCCCCAGCATTTT. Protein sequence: CASSLSIKGDQPQHF.

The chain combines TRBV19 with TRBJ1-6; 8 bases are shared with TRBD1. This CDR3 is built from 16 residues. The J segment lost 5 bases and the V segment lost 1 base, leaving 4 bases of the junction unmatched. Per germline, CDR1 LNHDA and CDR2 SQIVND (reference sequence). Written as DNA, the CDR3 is TGTGCCAGTAGTATAGGCTGGACAGGGAATAATTCACCCCTCCACTTT. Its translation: CASSIGWTGNNSPLHF.

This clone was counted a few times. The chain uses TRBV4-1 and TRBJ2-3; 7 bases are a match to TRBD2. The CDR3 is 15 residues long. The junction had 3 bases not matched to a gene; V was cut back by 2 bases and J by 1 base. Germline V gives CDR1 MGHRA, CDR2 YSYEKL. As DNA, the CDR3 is TGCGCCAGCAGCCAACAGCGGGATCGCACAGATACGCAGTATTTT. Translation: CASSQQRDRTDTQYF.

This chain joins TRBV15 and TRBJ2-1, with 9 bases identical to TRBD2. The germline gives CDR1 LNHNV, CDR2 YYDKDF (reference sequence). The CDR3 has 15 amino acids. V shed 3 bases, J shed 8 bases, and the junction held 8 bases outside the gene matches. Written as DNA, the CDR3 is TGTGCCACCAGCAGCCTAGCGGGGCGAGGGGATGAGCAGTTCTTC. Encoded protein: CATSSLAGRGDEQFF.

The CDR3 reads CASSPALADHYEQYF. In nucleotides, the CDR3 is TGCGCCAGCAGCCCTGCACTAGCGGACCACTACGAGCAGTACTTC. V is TRBV4-3 and J is TRBJ2-7, with 8 bases matching TRBD2. V trimming: 4 bases; J trimming: 3 bases; junction bases outside the gene matches: 8. Germline CDR1 is LGHNA and CDR2 is YSLEER. This CDR3 is 15 amino acids long.

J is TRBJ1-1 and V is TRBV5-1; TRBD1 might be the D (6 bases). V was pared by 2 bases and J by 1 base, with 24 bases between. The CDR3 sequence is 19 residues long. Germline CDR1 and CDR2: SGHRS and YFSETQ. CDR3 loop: CASSFFPEPGGRRNTEAFF. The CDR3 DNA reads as TGCGCCAGCAGCTTCTTCCCCGAGCCGGGGGGCCGGAGGAACACTGAAGCTTTCTTT.